This TCR beta chain is drawn from a study of early stage breast cancer tumors. Findings of the study overall: Unsorted bulk genomic DNA sequencing lacked pairing and functional marker data.

CDR1 and CDR2 (germline): MNHNY, SVGAGI (reference sequence). The V end was cut by 2 bases, the J end by 0 bases, with 4 bases between. The CDR3 runs to 13 residues. Note on this clone: What it binds is not known. This specimen includes other DNA sequences encoding the same CDR3.

Produced via immunoSEQ multiplex PCR; TCRdb's table is partial and in-frame only. The data hold about 51,000 clones, with roughly 78% observed a single time. The chain recombines TRBV6-6 with TRBJ1-2; D uncertain. The sample comprised blood. The TCR originated in a person between 35 and 49 years old with breast cancer. The chain's CDR3 is CASSYTANYGYTF. CDR3 in DNA: TGTGCCAGCAGTTACACGGCTAACTATGGCTACACCTTC.